The present TCR beta chain was sequenced within a study of blood T cells in healthy people across ages (dated by TCRdb to between 2015 and 2017). Regarding the research as a whole: In model experiments, roughly one uniquely barcoded TCR beta cDNA molecule per two T cells was captured by template switching. To track age-related changes in TCR beta repertoire diversity, the study relied on deep sequencing normalized with unique cDNA molecular identifiers. Donors were grouped into four age groups: young (average roughly 17 years), middle-aged (roughly 37), aged (over 55) and long-lived (approximately 82). To avoid experimental bias, donors of different ages were distributed randomly across sequencing lanes. The study analyzed two additional independent replicas of 1 million unique cDNA reads from the same blood draw for two donors, one aged 18 to 29 and one aged 80 or older.

Spanning cysteine to phenylalanine, the CDR3 consists of 16 amino acids. Left in the record is the CDR3 DNA by itself, 48 bases read in frame from the first base. In the germline V gene, CDR1 corresponds to SQVTM and CDR2 to ANQGSEA. Trimming removed 1 base from V and 7 bases from J; the gene matches leave 7 bases unexplained. The receptor library was made with 5' RACE. Reads for this sample came from an Illumina HiSeq 2500. A second roughly 6 to 11 cycle PCR used a sample-barcoded 5' primer and a J-beta primer mix. A template-switch 5' adaptor carrying 12 random nucleotides introduced a unique molecular identifier onto each TCR beta cDNA molecule. Each sample yielded at least 3 million CDR3-containing paired-end reads. The Mint cDNA synthesis kit, primed by a TRBC-specific oligonucleotide, was used to synthesize first-strand cDNA from all RNA. Following uracil-DNA glycosylase treatment, all cDNA underwent a first 18-cycle PCR with the universal primers M1SS and BC2_uni_R. In the paper's pipeline: For normalization, 1 million high-quality reads were randomly selected from each sample, with every read carrying a distinct molecular identifier. Reads with shared molecular identifiers were discarded instead of being binned into consensus sequences. CDR3 identification, clonotype clustering and error correction used MiTCR with a Q25 quality threshold and the strictest error-elimination algorithm. Lower-bound total TCR beta diversity was estimated with a nonparametric unseen species model using Euler transformation. TCRdb handled the public reads itself, with Q25 trimming in fastp and clone calling in MiXCR, and kept productive beta chains. Entries that share a CDR3 protein sequence are merged under the most common genes and DNA. These V and J calls originate from TCRdb's pipeline instead of the authors' own analysis. In this sample the table shows about 1,400,000 distinct CDR3 sequences, 55% to 75% of which occur a single time. 5.5% to 8% of the sample rests with the top ten.

A remark on this clonotype: The antigen this receptor binds is unknown. Base qualities are not at hand, and no much larger clone is one base apart.

The donors were a few dozen Caucasian individuals from Russia, aged roughly 6 to 100 years, who were systemically healthy. About 9.1 milliliters of peripheral blood were collected from each donor into EDTA-treated Vacutainer tubes. Ficoll-Paque density-gradient centrifugation was used to isolate PBMCs, with at least 6.5 million obtained per sample. Trizol reagent was used to extract total RNA from the PBMCs, yielding at least 5.5 micrograms per sample. For every donor, flow cytometry on a PBMC aliquot measured the percentage of naive CD45RAhigh/CD27high T cells. Results the study describes overall, beyond this receptor: The long-lived group showed more naive CD4+ T cells, fewer expanded clones and increased TCR diversity than the aged group, suggesting age selection. Because profiling used bulk unsorted PBMCs, naive and antigen-experienced compartments could not be compared conclusively. Estimates of total diversity based on one million sequenced T cells were considered lower bounds and underestimates. Because donor CMV infection status was unknown, age-related changes in expanded clonotypes were potentially confounded. There was a strong correlation between observed TCR beta diversity and the percentage of naive T cells measured by flow cytometry. As age increased, observed TCR beta diversity per million T cells dropped in a roughly linear way, and a significant reduction was already evident by age about 40.

Material: blood. This chain joins TRBV29-1 to TRBJ2-1; 13 central bases correspond to TRBD2. This TCR was sampled from a young man in good health. For the CDR3, the sequence is CSVEGRLAGGENEQFF. The nucleotides are TGCAGCGTTGAAGGCCGACTAGCGGGGGGCGAGAATGAGCAGTTCTTC.